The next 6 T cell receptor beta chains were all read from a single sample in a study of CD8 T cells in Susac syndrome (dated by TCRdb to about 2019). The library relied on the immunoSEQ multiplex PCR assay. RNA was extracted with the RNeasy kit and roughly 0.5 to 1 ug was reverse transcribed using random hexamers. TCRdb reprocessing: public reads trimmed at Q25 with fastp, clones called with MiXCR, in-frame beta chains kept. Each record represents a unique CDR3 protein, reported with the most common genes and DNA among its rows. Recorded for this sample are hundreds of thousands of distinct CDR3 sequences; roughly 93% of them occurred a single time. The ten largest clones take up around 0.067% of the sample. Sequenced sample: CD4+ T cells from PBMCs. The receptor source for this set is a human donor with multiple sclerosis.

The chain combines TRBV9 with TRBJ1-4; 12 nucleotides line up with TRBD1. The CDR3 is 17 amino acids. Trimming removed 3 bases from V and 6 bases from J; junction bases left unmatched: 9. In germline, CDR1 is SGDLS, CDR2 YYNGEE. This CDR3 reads CASSGSGTGGAYEKLFF. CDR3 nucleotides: TGTGCCAGCAGCGGATCCGGGACAGGGGGCGCCTATGAAAAACTGTTTTTT.

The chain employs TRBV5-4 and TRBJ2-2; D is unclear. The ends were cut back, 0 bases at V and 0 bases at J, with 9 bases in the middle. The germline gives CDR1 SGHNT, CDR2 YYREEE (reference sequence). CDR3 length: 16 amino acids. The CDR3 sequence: CASSLASRPNTGELFF. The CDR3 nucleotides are TGTGCCAGCAGCTTGGCCTCTAGACCGAACACCGGGGAGCTGTTTTTT.

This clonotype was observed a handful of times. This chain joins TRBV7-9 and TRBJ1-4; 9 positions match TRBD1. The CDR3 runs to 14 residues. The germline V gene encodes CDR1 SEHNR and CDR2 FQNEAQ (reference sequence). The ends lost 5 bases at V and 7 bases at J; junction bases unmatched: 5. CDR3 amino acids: CASSLGQGGEKLFF. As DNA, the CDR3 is TGTGCCAGCAGCCTGGGACAGGGTGGTGAAAAACTGTTTTTT.

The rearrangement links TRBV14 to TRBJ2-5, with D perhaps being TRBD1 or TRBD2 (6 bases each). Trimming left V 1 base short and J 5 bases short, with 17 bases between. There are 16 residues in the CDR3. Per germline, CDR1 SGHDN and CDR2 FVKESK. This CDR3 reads CASSQGLQGRWETQYF. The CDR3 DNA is TGTGCCAGCAGCCAAGGCCTCCAGGGGAGGTGGGAGACCCAGTACTTC.

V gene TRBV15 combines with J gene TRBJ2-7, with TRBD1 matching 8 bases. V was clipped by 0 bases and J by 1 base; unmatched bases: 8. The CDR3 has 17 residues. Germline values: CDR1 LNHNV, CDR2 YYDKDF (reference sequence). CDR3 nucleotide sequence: TGTGCCACCAGCAGAGATCCCCGGGACAGGAGGTCCTACGAGCAGTACTTC. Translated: CATSRDPRDRRSYEQYF.

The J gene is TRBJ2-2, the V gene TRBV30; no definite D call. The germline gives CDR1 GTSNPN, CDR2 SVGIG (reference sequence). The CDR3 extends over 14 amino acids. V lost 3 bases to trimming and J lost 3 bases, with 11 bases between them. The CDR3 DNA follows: TGTGCCTGGAGCACCGGCAGGTACACCGGGGAGCTGTTTTTT. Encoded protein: CAWSTGRYTGELFF. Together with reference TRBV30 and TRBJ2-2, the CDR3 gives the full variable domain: SQTIHQWPATLVQPVGSPLSLECTVEGTSNPNLYWYRQAAGRGLQLLFYSVGIGQISSEVPQNLSASRPQDRQFILSSKKLLLSDSGFYLCAWSTGRYTGELFFGEGSRLTVL.